The 28 T cell receptor beta chains in this list originate from one sample, sequenced in a study of T cells in Graves' hyperthyroidism and ophthalmopathy. The investigators amplified TCR beta CDR3 regions from RNA transcripts. TCR CDR3 underwent first-round RT-PCR with the HTBI primer set. One entry per CDR3 protein, called by TCRdb with MiXCR from the multiplex PCR reads. The sample consists of approximately 480,000 distinct CDR3 sequences, around 21% of them appearing once. The sequenced sample was blood. Receptors were obtained from a man aged 18-30 years with Graves' hyperthyroidism.

This clonotype was seen many times. The chain is built from TRBV27 and TRBJ2-5, with TRBD2 matching 8 bases. Germline assignment: CDR1 MNHEY and CDR2 SMNVEV (reference sequence). The CDR3 totals 14 residues. After removal of 0 bases from V and 5 bases from J, the junction contained 2 bases not matched to a gene. DNA for the CDR3: TGTGCCAGCAGTTTATCCCGGGGGGGCGAGACCCAGTACTTC. It specifies CASSLSRGGETQYF.

The sample holds a few counts of this clonotype. CDR3 sequence: CASSSGYRSDSNQPQHF. In nucleotides, the CDR3 is TGTGCCAGCAGCTCAGGGTACCGATCCGATAGCAATCAGCCCCAGCATTTT. The rearrangement joins TRBV11-2 to TRBJ1-5; tentative D call: TRBD1 (5 bases). Trimming took off 4 bases at V and 0 bases at J, with 16 bases between the two ends. There are 17 residues in the CDR3. Per germline, CDR1 SGHAT and CDR2 FQNNGV.

This clonotype was observed a few times. The chain links TRBV7-8 to TRBJ1-5; D gene unclear. CDR3 length: 15 amino acids. Germline-derived CDR1 and CDR2 are SGHVS and FQNEAQ. V lost 5 bases and J 7 bases, leaving 18 bases between the germline ends. DNA of the CDR3: TGTGCCAGCAGCCTAAGTCCGAGTTCCCAGCAGCCCCAGCATTTT. Its protein product is CASSLSPSSQQPQHF.

The gene calls are TRBV6-1 and TRBJ2-5, with 12 bases matching TRBD1. CDR3 length: 14 amino acids. Trimming cost V 7 bases and J 4 bases; bases outside gene matches: 4. Germline CDR1 is MNHNS and CDR2 is SASEGT. The CDR3 bases are TGTGCCAGCACCGGGACAGGGGGCAGAGAGACCCAGTACTTC. Protein sequence: CASTGTGGRETQYF.

The CDR3 coding sequence is TGTGCCAGTAGTACACACAGGAACACCGGGGAGCTGTTTTTT. Protein: CASSTHRNTGELFF. The rearrangement links TRBV19 to TRBJ2-2; D unresolved. This CDR3 has 14 residues. The germline V gene has CDR1 LNHDA and CDR2 SQIVND (reference sequence). Trimming removed 4 bases at V and 1 base at J, with 7 bases between.

Many counts were recorded for this clonotype. The rearrangement uses TRBV6-2 or TRBV6-3 and TRBJ1-1; D unresolved. Between the trimmed V and J ends, which lost 6 bases and 1 base, there was a span of 15 bases. The CDR3 covers 15 residues. Germline V lookup: CDR1 MNHEY, CDR2 SVGEGT. The CDR3 DNA sequence: TGTGCCAGCAGCGACGCTATAGGTAAGAACACTGAAGCTTTCTTT. Its protein product is CASSDAIGKNTEAFF.

The chain has TRBV30 and TRBJ2-7; no firm D call. CDR3 length equals 14 residues. Germline loops: CDR1 GTSNPN, CDR2 SVGIG (reference sequence). V was trimmed by 2 bases and J by 3 bases, leaving 14 bases between them. The CDR3 protein is CAWSSINGFYEQYF. CDR3 in DNA: TGTGCCTGGAGTAGCATAAACGGTTTCTACGAGCAGTACTTC.

This clonotype was seen ten or more times. The chain recombines TRBV6-1 with TRBJ1-5; a weak D match, TRBD1 (5 bases). CDR1 and CDR2 from the germline V gene are MNHNS and SASEGT. The V and J ends lost 6 bases and 7 bases respectively, with 16 bases between them. CDR3 length: 14 residues. The CDR3 DNA follows: TGTGCCAGCAGGACCCTTGGGGGGAACCAGCCCCAGCATTTT. It is translated as CASRTLGGNQPQHF.

This clonotype was detected ten times or more. J is TRBJ2-6 and V is TRBV5-1; D uncertain. The V gene's germline CDR1 is SGHRS and CDR2 YFSETQ. The CDR3 runs to 16 residues. Deletions cut 2 bases from V and 1 base from J, with 10 bases between. The chain's CDR3 is CASSFPVGSGANVLTF. As DNA, the CDR3 is TGCGCCAGCAGCTTTCCCGTGGGTTCTGGGGCCAACGTCCTGACTTTC.

The chain links TRBV6-1 to TRBJ1-6; D is undetermined. The CDR3 consists of 15 residues. Deletions cut 2 bases from V and 10 bases from J, with 15 bases between. Germline CDR1 reads MNHNS; CDR2 reads SASEGT. The CDR3 reads CASSEPAGRNSPLHF. The CDR3 bases are TGTGCCAGCAGTGAACCGGCAGGACGGAACTCACCCCTCCACTTT.

This rearrangement joins TRBV4-1 to TRBJ1-2, with TRBD1 identical over 7 bases. The length of the CDR3 is 17 residues. The germline V gene encodes CDR1 MGHRA and CDR2 YSYEKL. J gave up 3 bases and V 1 base, and 11 bases lay outside the gene matches. As DNA, the CDR3 is TGCGCCAGCAGCCAAGGTGGGGCTCAGGGGGAGTACTATGGCTACACCTTC. Translation gives CASSQGGAQGEYYGYTF.

This clonotype has ten or more counts. The chain links TRBV4-1 to TRBJ1-3; D is unresolved. The CDR3 consists of 16 residues. V lost 1 base to trimming and J lost 0 bases, with 10 bases between them. The germline gives CDR1 MGHRA, CDR2 YSYEKL. CDR3 amino acids: CASSQGVGASGNTIYF. DNA of the CDR3: TGCGCCAGCAGCCAAGGAGTGGGAGCCTCTGGAAACACCATATATTTT.

The table lists this clonotype with many counts. J is TRBJ1-6 and V is TRBV28; D remains unclear. V was cut by 2 bases and J by 6 bases, with 8 bases left in between. The germline V gene encodes CDR1 MDHEN and CDR2 SYDVKM. The CDR3 has 14 amino acids. In nucleotides, the CDR3 is TGTGCCAGCAGTTTACTGGGGAGTAATTCACCCCTCCACTTT. This translates into CASSLLGSNSPLHF.

Here the CDR3 DNA reads TGTGCCAGCAGATCCCCCGAGGACGGGGAGCTGTTTTTT. Protein product: CASRSPEDGELFF. The chain links TRBV12-3 or TRBV12-4 to TRBJ2-2, with D unresolved. Deletions cut 6 bases from V and 7 bases from J, with 12 bases between. This CDR3 is built from 13 residues.

This clonotype was seen only a few times. The chain joins TRBV5-1 to TRBJ2-7, with 7 bases identical to TRBD1. Germline V lookup: CDR1 SGHRS, CDR2 YFSETQ. Losses at the gene ends were 3 bases for V and 6 bases for J; bases not matched to a gene: 3. The CDR3 consists of 12 residues. CDR3 amino acids: CASSSPGGEQYF. In DNA, the CDR3 is TGCGCCAGCAGCTCCCCAGGGGGCGAGCAGTACTTC. Complete variable domain (other parts from reference TRBV5-1 and TRBJ2-7): KAGVTQTPRYLIKTRGQQVTLSCSPISGHRSVSWYQQTPGQGLQFLFEYFSETQRNKGNFPGRFSGRQFSNSRSEMNVSTLELGDSALYLCASSSPGGEQYFGPGTRLTVT.

This clonotype was seen a few times. The chain has TRBV6-5 and TRBJ2-5; D remains unclear. Germline loops: CDR1 MNHEY, CDR2 SVGAGI. This CDR3 region has 16 residues. Between the trimmed V and J ends, which lost 0 bases and 3 bases, there was a span of 14 bases. The CDR3 DNA reads TGTGCCAGCAGTTACTCGTGGTCGGCAGCCGAAGAGACCCAGTACTTC. This encodes CASSYSWSAAEETQYF.

This clonotype was recorded at least ten times. V is TRBV6-5 and J is TRBJ1-3, with a possible D match to TRBD1 (6 bases). This CDR3 region has 15 residues. Germline assignment: CDR1 MNHEY and CDR2 SVGAGI. Trimming removed 2 bases at V and 0 bases at J, with 8 bases between. DNA of the CDR3: TGTGCCAGCAGTTACGGGACATACTCTGGAAACACCATATATTTT. This gives the protein CASSYGTYSGNTIYF.

The sample holds many counts of this clonotype. This sequence joins TRBV12-3 or TRBV12-4 and TRBJ2-5; tentative D call: TRBD2 (6 bases). The CDR3 runs to 17 residues. The ends were cut back, 3 bases at V and 0 bases at J, with 17 bases in the middle. CDR3 loop: CASSFGFGGAHQETQYF. CDR3 sequence (DNA): TGTGCCAGCAGTTTTGGGTTTGGCGGGGCCCACCAAGAGACCCAGTACTTC.

The table lists this clonotype with many counts. The CDR3 sequence: CASSTLAVIQETQYF. The DNA of the CDR3 is TGTGCCAGCAGCACCCTAGCGGTGATCCAAGAGACCCAGTACTTC. The V call is TRBV7-8, the J call TRBJ2-5, with 7 nucleotides matching TRBD2. The CDR3 spans 15 residues. Germline CDR1 SGHVS, CDR2 FQNEAQ. The V gene end was trimmed by 5 bases and the J gene end by 1 base; junction bases not matched to a gene: 7.

Ten or more counts support this clonotype. The chain links TRBV30 to TRBJ2-7, with 8 bases identical to TRBD1. Germline V lookup: CDR1 GTSNPN, CDR2 SVGIG (reference sequence). J was trimmed by 2 bases and V by 0 bases; bases with no gene match: 0. The CDR3 is 13 residues long. CDR3 sequence reads: CAWSVGQAYEQYF. The CDR3 bases are TGTGCCTGGAGTGTGGGACAGGCCTACGAGCAGTACTTC.

This clonotype occurred many times. This chain links TRBV6-1 with TRBJ1-2; no definite D call. This CDR3 contains 13 residues. Germline V gives CDR1 MNHNS, CDR2 SASEGT. V was pared by 4 bases and J by 6 bases, with 12 bases between. Written as DNA, the CDR3 is TGTGCCAGCAGTGGAAACATTGGAAATGGCTACACCTTC. It codes for CASSGNIGNGYTF.

Ten or more counts support this clonotype. This chain connects TRBV20-1 to TRBJ2-7; TRBD2 matches 7 bases. Losses at the gene ends were 3 bases for V and 2 bases for J; bases not matched to a gene: 13. From germline, CDR1 is DFQATT and CDR2 SNEGSKA (reference sequence). The CDR3 spans 16 residues. CDR3 in DNA: TGCAGTGCTAGGCCCCACCTAACTAGCGCTACCTACGAGCAGTACTTC. The encoded protein is CSARPHLTSATYEQYF.

This clonotype has ten or more counts. The junction shows a germline mismatch at one end, possibly a read error. The chain is built from TRBV2 and TRBJ2-7; a possible D gene is TRBD2 (5 bases). Germline V gene sequence: CDR1 SNHLY, CDR2 FYNNEI. The CDR3 is made up of 11 amino acids. The CDR3 sequence is CASRLRGPLHF. The CDR3 nucleotides read TGTGCCAGCAGGCTCCGGGGTCCATTACACTTC.

Only a few counts were recorded for this clonotype. The chain recombines TRBV11-2 with TRBJ2-5; the D is unclear. The CDR3 runs to 18 residues. Trimming removed 2 bases at V and 2 bases at J, with 21 bases between. Looked up from germline, CDR1 is SGHAT and CDR2 is FQNNGV. This CDR3 reads CASSLIRSSRRFQETQYF. CDR3 coding DNA: TGTGCCAGCAGCTTAATCCGGAGCAGTCGCCGATTTCAAGAGACCCAGTACTTC.

This clonotype has at least ten counts. The chain uses TRBV6-5 and TRBJ1-1; 8 positions agree with TRBD1. This CDR3 is 15 amino acids long. V dropped 7 bases and J dropped 3; count of bases not matched to a gene: 10. Germline V gene data show CDR1 as MNHEY and CDR2 as SVGAGI. Here the CDR3 reads CASKGTGRWDTEAFF. The DNA of the CDR3 is TGTGCCAGCAAAGGGACAGGCAGATGGGACACTGAAGCTTTCTTT.

This clonotype was counted ten times or more. The rearrangement joins TRBV29-1 to TRBJ1-2, with D tentatively TRBD1 (6 bases). Trimming shortened V by 7 bases and J by 2 bases, and 14 bases separated the two germline ends. The V gene's germline CDR1 is SQVTM and CDR2 ANQGSEA. The CDR3 covers 13 residues. CDR3 protein: CSAVTGENYGYTF. DNA for the CDR3: TGCAGCGCCGTGACAGGAGAAAACTATGGCTACACCTTC.

This sequence joins TRBV20-1 and TRBJ2-7; no clear D gene. This CDR3 has 11 amino acids. V was cut by 4 bases and J by 7 bases, with 11 bases left in between. In germline, CDR1 is DFQATT, CDR2 SNEGSKA (reference sequence). The CDR3 region is CSATLAWEQYF. CDR3 coding DNA: TGCAGTGCTACCCTCGCCTGGGAGCAGTACTTC.

At least ten counts were recorded for this clonotype. The CDR3 DNA sequence: TGCAGTGCTAGAGTGGCAGGGCCGAACACTGAAGCTTTCTTT. This translates into CSARVAGPNTEAFF. The rearrangement joins TRBV20-1 to TRBJ1-1, with D tentatively TRBD1 (5 bases). CDR3 length equals 14 residues. V was clipped by 1 base and J by 1 base, with 10 bases between them. The germline CDR1 and CDR2 sequences are DFQATT and SNEGSKA (reference sequence).